This TCR beta chain was sequenced in a study of T cell responses to AZD1222 COVID-19 vaccine. Study results and caveats: Spike-specific TCR breadth and depth rose after two AZD1222 doses.

This CDR3 has 12 amino acids. CDR1 MNHEY and CDR2 SVGAGI come from the germline V gene. Trimming removed 10 bases from V and 8 bases from J, with 17 bases in between. In regard to this clone: Its antigen is unknown.

TCRdb's table, derived via immunoSEQ multiplex PCR, lists solely in-frame clones and lacks some. The repertoire includes 110,000 to 150,000 clones, roughly 92% of them detected once, and about 3.7% sits in the top ten. The sample in question was peripheral blood, obtained on day 0 of AZD1222 vaccination. V gene TRBV6-5 combines with J gene TRBJ1-2; D is perhaps TRBD1 (5 bases). This receptor was identified in an adult in good health. The chain's CDR3 is CATVRQFEGYTF. The CDR3 DNA sequence: TGTGCCACGGTCCGACAGTTTGAGGGCTACACCTTC.